The source of this T cell receptor beta chain is a study of CXCR3-negative and CXCR3-positive naive CD8 T cells. General study results and limits: Relative to memory CD8+ cells, whose diversity was much lower, both naive subsets had comparably high diversity.

CDR3 length: 14 residues. The germline V gene encodes CDR1 MGHRA and CDR2 YSYEKL. The authors prepared UMI-labeled TRB cDNA libraries by 5' RACE. TCRdb reanalyzed the 5' RACE reads, giving one entry per CDR3 protein sequence and no DNA. The listing records under 85,000 distinct CDR3 sequences. Regarding this clonotype: No antigen is known for it.

The sequenced material came from naive CXCR3- CD8+ T cells from blood. The subset denotes: CD45RO-CCR7+CD27+CD95- naive CD8+ T cells lacking CXCR3 (TNR3-). This sequence joins TRBV4-1 and TRBJ1-2. The sequence was collected from a human donor in good health. Some clones in this sample may be carry-over from other donors' samples. The chain's CDR3 is CASSQAGQRKGYTF.